This entry lists 17 T cell receptor beta chains sequenced from one sample in a study of T cell responses to AZD1222 COVID-19 vaccine. TCRdb's copy holds only in-frame clones and misses some; the assay was immunoSEQ multiplex PCR. The sample comprises about 120,000 clones, more than 75% of which are singletons, and roughly 4% rests with the top ten. Specimen: peripheral blood, collected 28 days after the second AZD1222 dose. These receptors were taken from an adult who received the AZD1222 COVID-19 vaccine.

This clone was found once. This chain uses TRBV6-2 or TRBV6-3 with TRBJ2-7, with TRBD2 identical over 9 bases. Germline V lookup: CDR1 MNHEY, CDR2 SVGEGT. Trimming cost V 5 bases and J 4 bases; bases outside gene matches: 6. The CDR3 covers 14 residues. The CDR3 sequence is CASSPRLAAYEQYF. Written as DNA, the CDR3 is TGTGCCAGCAGTCCCAGACTAGCGGCGTACGAGCAGTACTTC.

The J gene is TRBJ1-3, the V gene TRBV15; D is ambiguous. CDR3 length equals 16 residues. Between the trimmed V and J ends, which lost 3 bases and 1 base, there was a span of 13 bases. The germline CDR1 and CDR2 sequences are LNHNV and YYDKDF (reference sequence). This CDR3 is CATSSDRHTSGNTIYF. The CDR3 DNA is TGTGCCACCAGCAGCGATAGGCATACTTCTGGAAACACCATATATTTT.

The chain links TRBV24-1 to TRBJ2-1, with a tentative D call TRBD2 (5 bases). V lost 7 bases to trimming and J lost 7 bases, with 16 bases between them. Per the germline V gene, CDR1 is KGHDR and CDR2 is SFDVKD. There are 14 residues in the CDR3. This chain's CDR3 is CATRVAGSGNEQFF. In DNA form, the CDR3 reads TGTGCCACCAGGGTCGCGGGTTCCGGTAATGAGCAGTTCTTC.

A remark on this clone: The same CDR3 also results from other DNA sequences found in this sample. V and J are TRBV6-5 and TRBJ2-1, with 10 bases fitting TRBD2. Germline V CDR1 and CDR2: MNHEY, SVGAGI. V shed 9 bases and J 8 bases; nucleotides not matched to a gene: 7. The CDR3 length is 13 residues. The CDR3 DNA reads as TGTGCCAGTATCCTAGCGGGAGTTTATGAGCAGTTCTTC. This sequence encodes CASILAGVYEQFF.

The V and J genes are TRBV5-6 and TRBJ1-2; TRBD1 might be the D (5 bases). The CDR3 runs 12 residues. V was shortened by 0 bases and J by 7 bases, with 7 bases between the two germline ends. Germline CDR1 and CDR2: SGHDT and YYEEEE. CDR3 loop: CASSLERGGYTF. In DNA, the CDR3 is TGTGCCAGCAGCTTGGAAAGGGGTGGCTACACCTTC.

V and J are TRBV5-6 and TRBJ2-3; a weak D match, TRBD2 (5 bases). Germline CDR1 reads SGHDT; CDR2 reads YYEEEE. The V end was cut by 4 bases, the J end by 0 bases, with 12 bases between. There are 15 residues in the CDR3. The CDR3 here is CASSVDWISTDTQYF. The DNA of the CDR3 is TGTGCCAGCAGCGTGGACTGGATTAGCACAGATACGCAGTATTTT. The full variable domain, completed using reference TRBV5-6 and TRBJ2-3, is DAGVTQSPTHLIKTRGQQVTLRCSPKSGHDTVSWYQQALGQGPQFIFQYYEEEERQRGNFPDRFSGHQFPNYSSELNVNALLLGDSALYLCASSVDWISTDTQYFGPGTRLTVL.

V gene TRBV9 combines with J gene TRBJ1-1, with TRBD1 as a possible D gene (6 bases). CDR1 SGDLS and CDR2 YYNGEE come from the germline V gene. The V and J ends lost 1 base and 1 base respectively, with 11 bases between them. CDR3 length equals 15 residues. In DNA, the CDR3 is TGTGCCAGCAGCGTAAACAGGGAAACGAACACTGAAGCTTTCTTT. Amino acid sequence: CASSVNRETNTEAFF.

V and J are TRBV4-3 and TRBJ2-6; no definite D call. CDR1 is LGHNA, CDR2 YSLEER, per germline. Trimming stripped 3 bases from V and 4 bases from J, with 19 bases between. The CDR3 loop spans 18 amino acids. CDR3 DNA: TGCGCCAGCAGCCATTCGATGGGGTCGGCCATAGGGGCCAACGTCCTGACTTTC. It translates to CASSHSMGSAIGANVLTF.

This clone was found once. The J gene is TRBJ1-2, the V gene TRBV7-2; 8 bases map to TRBD1. The CDR3 loop spans 13 amino acids. Germline lookup yields CDR1 SGHTA and CDR2 FQGNSA. V lost 4 bases, J lost 10 bases, and 8 bases stayed unmatched. CDR3 sequence: CASSSGQGLVYTF. In nucleotides, the CDR3 is TGTGCCAGCAGCTCCGGACAGGGCTTAGTCTACACCTTC.

This clone was counted a single time. The V call is TRBV6-2 or TRBV6-3, the J call TRBJ2-7; no definite D call. In germline, CDR1 is MNHEY, CDR2 SVGEGT. Trimming cost V 3 bases and J 2 bases, with 17 bases left between them. This CDR3 contains 16 residues. The CDR3, as DNA: TGTGCCAGCAGTTATTCGGACCGTGGCCCCGCCTACGAGCAGTACTTC. Its translation: CASSYSDRGPAYEQYF.

This clone was seen a single time. This chain joins TRBV7-9 and TRBJ2-1, with 15 bases that match TRBD2. With 5 bases clipped from V and 8 bases from J, the junction kept 7 bases outside the gene matches. The CDR3 runs 16 residues. Germline CDR1 SEHNR, CDR2 FQNEAQ (reference sequence). The CDR3 spells CASSPWTSGRGDEQFF. As DNA, the CDR3 is TGTGCCAGCAGCCCTTGGACTAGCGGGAGGGGGGATGAGCAGTTCTTC.

This chain uses TRBV4-3 with TRBJ2-2; the D gene is possibly TRBD2 (6 bases). The germline V gene has CDR1 LGHNA and CDR2 YSLEER. The CDR3 has 18 amino acids. V lost 0 bases, J lost 4 bases, and 18 bases lay in between. CDR3 nucleotide sequence: TGCGCCAGCAGCCAAGACCGAGTCGAGGGGAGGATCACCGGGGAGCTGTTTTTT. Its protein is CASSQDRVEGRITGELFF.

V and J are TRBV1 and TRBJ2-7; TRBD1 is taken as the D call from the table, unchecked against the DNA. TRBV1 is flagged as a pseudogene. The CDR3 contains 15 residues. The CDR3 reads CTSSHRDRGGYEQYF. The CDR3 DNA is TGCACCAGCAGCCACAGGGACAGGGGGGGCTACGAGCAGTACTTC.

V and J are TRBV3-1 (or the pseudogene TRBV3-2) and TRBJ2-2; 9 bases match TRBD2. Germline V gene lookup returns CDR1 LGHDT and CDR2 YNNKEL (reference sequence). This CDR3 is built from 18 residues. V was clipped by 2 bases and J by 1 base; unmatched bases: 8. Written as DNA, the CDR3 is TGTGCCAGCAGCCAACCCCTTAGTAGCGGGGGGAACACCGGGGAGCTGTTTTTT. As protein: CASSQPLSSGGNTGELFF.

This clone appeared once. The rearrangement links TRBV12-3 or TRBV12-4 to TRBJ1-1, with D possibly TRBD1 on 6 matching bases. The CDR3 has 12 residues. Deletions cut 3 bases from V and 8 bases from J, with 10 bases between. The CDR3 protein is CASSLTGTEAFF. The CDR3 DNA reads as TGTGCCAGCAGTTTGACCGGGACAGAAGCTTTCTTT.

The chain uses TRBV7-3 and TRBJ1-1, with a possible D match to TRBD1 (5 bases). Per germline, CDR1 SGHTA and CDR2 FQGTGA. There are 14 residues in the CDR3. The V gene lost 4 bases and the J gene lost 5 bases, with 14 bases spanning the gap. In DNA, the CDR3 is TGTGCCAGCAGCTGGGGACGGCGGGGGACTGAAGCTTTCTTT. Protein: CASSWGRRGTEAFF.

The rearrangement uses TRBV11-2 and TRBJ2-5; D remains ambiguous. Germline V gives CDR1 SGHAT, CDR2 FQNNGV. The CDR3 runs to 15 residues. V lost 4 bases, J lost 5 bases, and 17 bases lay in between. CDR3 sequence: CASSSGPGSVETQYF. The CDR3 DNA reads as TGTGCCAGCAGCTCCGGCCCGGGTAGTGTCGAGACCCAGTACTTC.